Presented here are 13 T cell receptor beta chains from one specimen sequenced in a study of shared clonotypes between healthy human individuals. It was CD45RO-negative cells, positively selected for CCR7, that made up naive CD8 cells, with terminally differentiated effector memory CD45RA+ cells excluded. TCRdb's table, derived via immunoSEQ multiplex PCR, lists solely in-frame clones and lacks some. The sample holds over 2 million clones, roughly 95% seen once. Source material: naive CD8+ T cells sorted from blood. Receptors originate from a man between 18 and 35 years old in good health.

The chain has TRBV29-1 and TRBJ1-4; TRBD1 might be the D (5 bases). V was pared by 4 bases and J by 6 bases, with 24 bases between. The CDR3 spans 17 residues. Germline CDR1 SQVTM, CDR2 ANQGSEA. CDR3 nucleotides: TGCAGCGTTGGCGGGACGGAGTCGCTAGTCGGGTATGAAAAACTGTTTTTT. Translating it yields CSVGGTESLVGYEKLFF.

The chain is built from TRBV28 and TRBJ2-5; D remains unclear. In germline, CDR1 is MDHEN, CDR2 SYDVKM. The CDR3 runs to 14 residues. Trimming stripped 1 base from V and 3 bases from J, with 9 bases between. The CDR3 loop reads CASSLFQGKETQYF. The CDR3 nucleotides read TGTGCCAGCAGTTTATTTCAAGGGAAAGAGACCCAGTACTTC.

With respect to this clone: This specimen includes other DNA sequences encoding the same CDR3. V and J are TRBV11-2 and TRBJ1-2; TRBD1 is a possible D gene (5 bases). Germline CDR1 and CDR2: SGHAT and FQNNGV. V lost 3 bases and J 2 bases, leaving 10 bases between the germline ends. This CDR3 is built from 14 residues. CDR3 DNA: TGTGCCAGCAGCTTGATGTCAGGGAACTATGGCTACACCTTC. Protein product: CASSLMSGNYGYTF.

The chain is built from TRBV6-6 and TRBJ1-1, with D unresolved. V lost 7 bases and J lost 1, with 7 bases in between. Germline CDR1 and CDR2: MNHNY and SVGAGI (reference sequence). The CDR3 extends over 12 amino acids. CDR3: CASILWNTEAFF. The DNA for the CDR3 is TGTGCCAGCATCCTGTGGAACACTGAAGCTTTCTTT.

The chain employs TRBV5-8 and TRBJ1-2; no definite D call. There are 16 residues in the CDR3. CDR1 is SGHTS and CDR2 is YDEGEE in the germline V gene. With 0 bases removed from V and 0 bases from J, the gap between germline ends came to 12 bases. DNA of the CDR3: TGTGCCAGCAGCTTGGACTCCGGGCCAGCTAACTATGGCTACACCTTC. This codes for CASSLDSGPANYGYTF.

CDR3 residues: CASSLASGPLAKNIQYF. CDR3 DNA: TGTGCCAGCAGCTTGGCTTCCGGACCGTTAGCCAAAAACATTCAGTACTTC. This rearrangement joins TRBV5-4 to TRBJ2-4; D unresolved. Between the trimmed V and J ends, which lost 0 bases and 0 bases, there was a span of 13 bases. The CDR3 loop spans 17 amino acids. CDR1 SGHNT and CDR2 YYREEE come from the germline V gene (reference sequence).

This chain connects TRBV28 to TRBJ1-1, with no clear D. The CDR3 spans 13 residues. The ends were cut back, 5 bases at V and 0 bases at J, with 7 bases in the middle. From germline, CDR1 is MDHEN and CDR2 SYDVKM. The CDR3 DNA follows: TGTGCCAGCAGTGCTCGGATGAACACTGAAGCTTTCTTT. It codes for CASSARMNTEAFF.

Turning to this clone: This may arise from a read error, as a much more abundant clone is one base away. Distinct nucleotide sequences in the sample also encode this CDR3. The V gene is TRBV2, the J gene TRBJ2-7, with D possibly matching TRBD2 (6 bases). V was pared by 3 bases and J by 2 bases, with 8 bases between. CDR1 SNHLY and CDR2 FYNNEI come from the germline V gene. The CDR3 is 13 amino acids. The CDR3: CASSEGLAYEQYF. The CDR3 DNA reads TGTGCCAGCAGTGAGGGACTGGCCTACGAGCAGTACTTC.

The V gene is TRBV15, the J gene TRBJ2-7; weak D call: TRBD1 (6 bases). The CDR3 length is 15 residues. Per germline, CDR1 LNHNV and CDR2 YYDKDF (reference sequence). The V and J ends lost 0 bases and 2 bases respectively, with 11 bases between them. The DNA of the CDR3 is TGTGCCACCAGCAGAGAAAGGACAGTAACCTACGAGCAGTACTTC. As protein: CATSRERTVTYEQYF.

This clone has only one observation. The CDR3 sequence: CASSFAGGVNEQFF. The CDR3 DNA is TGCGCCAGCAGCTTCGCAGGGGGGGTAAATGAGCAGTTCTTC. The rearrangement joins TRBV5-1 to TRBJ2-1; either TRBD1 or TRBD2 may supply D (7 bases each). This CDR3 is built from 14 residues. Germline V gene lookup returns CDR1 SGHRS and CDR2 YFSETQ. V lost 2 bases and J 7 bases, leaving 13 bases between the germline ends.

The genes are TRBV30 and TRBJ1-2, with 9 bases fitting TRBD1. Germline CDR1 is GTSNPN and CDR2 is SVGIG (reference sequence). The V gene end was trimmed by 8 bases and the J gene end by 1 base; junction bases not matched to a gene: 8. The CDR3 is made up of 14 amino acids. CDR3 bases: TGTGCCCAAAATCACAGGGGGCGTAACTATGGCTACACCTTC. Its translation is CAQNHRGRNYGYTF.

The chain carries TRBV10-3 and TRBJ2-7; D unclear. CDR1 and CDR2 from the germline V gene are ENHRY and SYGVKD. Trimming left V 5 bases short and J 4 bases short, with 12 bases between. The CDR3 is made up of 13 amino acids. The CDR3 bases are TGTGCCATCAGTCACCCGACCAATTACGAGCAGTACTTC. Its protein is CAISHPTNYEQYF.

Turning to this clone: The sample carries other DNA sequences with the same CDR3. V gene TRBV27 combines with J gene TRBJ2-1; TRBD2 is a possible D gene (6 bases). The CDR3 has 15 amino acids. The germline V gene has CDR1 MNHEY and CDR2 SMNVEV (reference sequence). V was shortened by 5 bases and J by 0 bases, with 11 bases between the two germline ends. The CDR3 DNA follows: TGTGCCAGCAGTCCGGGACTCCCCTCCTACAATGAGCAGTTCTTC. Translating it yields CASSPGLPSYNEQFF.